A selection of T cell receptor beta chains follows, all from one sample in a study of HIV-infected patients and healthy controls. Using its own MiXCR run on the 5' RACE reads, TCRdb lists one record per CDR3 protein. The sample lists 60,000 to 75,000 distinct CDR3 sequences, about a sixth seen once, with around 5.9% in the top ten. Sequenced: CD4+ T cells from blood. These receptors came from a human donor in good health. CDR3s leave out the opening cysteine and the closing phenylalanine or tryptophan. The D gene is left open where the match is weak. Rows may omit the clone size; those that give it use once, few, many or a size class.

CDR3 protein: STRGAGFSYNEQF
V gene: TRBV29-1
clone size: few
D gene: .

CDR3 protein: ASSLVLGLDYGYT
V gene: TRBV7-2
clone size: many
D gene: .

CDR3 protein: SASESRVNEKLF
V gene: TRBV20-1
clone size: .
D gene: .

CDR3 protein: AGRLSGDTGELF
V gene: TRBV7-9
clone size: many
D gene: TRBD2

CDR3 protein: ASSLLVLADPMGQY
V gene: TRBV7-2
clone size: .
D gene: TRBD2

CDR3 protein: ASSLAKRIYGYT
V gene: TRBV12-3/TRBV12-4
clone size: once
D gene: .

CDR3 protein: SASPTINTQY
V gene: TRBV20-1
clone size: many
D gene: .

CDR3 protein: ASSLALPGRGLTDTQY
V gene: TRBV7-2
clone size: .
D gene: .

CDR3 protein: ASSQGYRSGANVLT
V gene: TRBV3-1
clone size: .
D gene: .

CDR3 protein: ASSFRTGGITEAF
V gene: TRBV7-2
clone size: few
D gene: TRBD1

CDR3 protein: SVLTGAYEQY
V gene: TRBV29-1
clone size: many
D gene: TRBD1

CDR3 protein: ASSQDLGGEQY
V gene: TRBV14
clone size: few
D gene: .

CDR3 protein: ASSRQGAANTEAF
V gene: TRBV9
clone size: .
D gene: TRBD1

CDR3 protein: ATSGQGAGELF
V gene: TRBV24-1
clone size: many
D gene: TRBD1

CDR3 protein: ANSLKVGGRVYNEQF
V gene: TRBV6-2/TRBV6-3
clone size: .
D gene: TRBD2

CDR3 protein: ASPKRASYEQY
V gene: TRBV23-1
clone size: few
D gene: .

CDR3 protein: ASSLEVRTTNYGYT
V gene: TRBV7-9
clone size: few
D gene: .

CDR3 protein: ASSSGTGANNEAF
V gene: TRBV7-9
clone size: few
D gene: TRBD1

CDR3 protein: ASSLGGAVPDGPQH
V gene: TRBV12-3/TRBV12-4
clone size: .
D gene: .

CDR3 protein: ASSFPRQGTQSNEQF
V gene: TRBV7-9
clone size: .
D gene: TRBD1

CDR3 protein: ASSQTATQETQY
V gene: TRBV6-2/TRBV6-3
clone size: few
D gene: .

CDR3 protein: ASSFRTGAKNIQY
V gene: TRBV12-3/TRBV12-4
clone size: .
D gene: .

CDR3 protein: ASTTGEPADTQY
V gene: TRBV19
clone size: .
D gene: TRBD1

CDR3 protein: ASSDRWTGNEKLF
V gene: TRBV10-2
clone size: many
D gene: .

CDR3 protein: ASSLAGSNEKLF
V gene: TRBV7-9
clone size: .
D gene: .

CDR3 protein: ASSLYGVGELF
V gene: TRBV5-1
clone size: few
D gene: .

CDR3 protein: ASSAGDMAEPQH
V gene: TRBV5-1
clone size: few
D gene: .

CDR3 protein: ASRGLGSNQPQH
V gene: TRBV19
clone size: few
D gene: .

CDR3 protein: ASSPLSGANEQY
V gene: TRBV18
clone size: many
D gene: .

CDR3 protein: ASSLLQGTYEQY
V gene: TRBV18
clone size: few
D gene: .

CDR3 protein: ASSQGGYNEKLF
V gene: TRBV4-3
clone size: many
D gene: .

CDR3 protein: ASSLVPLYGYT
V gene: TRBV7-2
clone size: few
D gene: .

CDR3 protein: SARLAYNEQF
V gene: TRBV20-1
clone size: few
D gene: .

CDR3 protein: ASSRNRGEAF
V gene: TRBV7-8
clone size: .
D gene: TRBD1

CDR3 protein: ASSVAVSNQPQH
V gene: TRBV6-4
clone size: few
D gene: .

CDR3 protein: ASSLAVGSETQY
V gene: TRBV7-2
clone size: few
D gene: .

CDR3 protein: ASSSQHNYGYT
V gene: TRBV5-4
clone size: few
D gene: .